The TCR beta chain described here comes from a study of blood T cells in healthy people across ages (dated by TCRdb to about 2015). For the wider study: Template switching captured roughly one uniquely barcoded TCR beta cDNA molecule per two T cells in model experiments. The study analyzed two additional independent replicas of 1 million unique cDNA reads from the same blood draw for two donors, one aged 18 to 29 and one aged 80 or older. Age-related changes in TCR beta repertoire diversity were measured in the study by deep sequencing normalized with unique cDNA molecular identifiers. To avoid experimental bias, donors of different ages were spread randomly across the sequencing lanes. The donors were split into four age groups: young (average 16 years), middle-aged (about 40), aged (over 55) and long-lived (under 85).

Library preparation was by 5' RACE. The sequencer listed for this sample is Illumina HiSeq 2500. A second PCR of roughly 6 to 11 cycles was run with a J-beta primer mix and a sample-barcoded 5' primer. A unique molecular identifier was introduced onto each TCR beta cDNA molecule by a template-switch 5' adaptor carrying 12 random nucleotides. Each sample yielded at least 2.5 million CDR3-containing paired-end reads. All of the RNA was converted into first-strand cDNA using the Mint cDNA synthesis kit, with a TRBC-specific oligonucleotide serving as the primer. All cDNA was treated with uracil-DNA glycosylase and then went through a first 18-cycle PCR with the universal primers M1SS and BC2_uni_R. As for how the authors treated the data: For normalization, 1 million high-quality reads were randomly selected from each sample, with every read carrying a distinct molecular identifier. Reads with shared molecular identifiers were discarded instead of being binned into consensus sequences. MiTCR, run with a Q25 quality threshold and the strictest error-elimination algorithm, handled CDR3 identification, clonotype clustering and error correction. A nonparametric unseen species model using Euler transformation provided a lower-bound estimate of total TCR beta diversity. TCRdb took the public reads, trimmed them with fastp at Q25, ran MiXCR for clone calling and kept in-frame beta chains. Rows with a matching CDR3 protein are joined into one entry that keeps the most common DNA and genes. The V and J calls reflect TCRdb's pipeline rather than the authors' work. This sample is represented by roughly 860,000 distinct CDR3 sequences; roughly 60% of them were singletons. Jointly, the top ten make up around 30% of the sample.

Systemically healthy Caucasian individuals from Russia, some 40 in total and aged roughly 6 to 100 years, were included as donors. Ten milliliters of peripheral blood were drawn from each donor into EDTA-treated Vacutainer tubes. Ficoll-Paque density-gradient centrifugation was used to isolate PBMCs, with at least 6 million per sample. Trizol reagent was used to extract total RNA from PBMCs, with at least 5 micrograms per sample. For every donor, an aliquot of PBMCs went through flow cytometry to measure the percentages of naive CD45RAhigh/CD27high T cells. The investigation overall reported the following: A strong correlation was found between observed TCR beta diversity and the percentage of naive T cells measured by flow cytometry. Because profiling used bulk unsorted PBMCs, naive and antigen-experienced compartments could not be compared conclusively. Total diversity estimates from one million sequenced T cells were considered lower bounds and underestimates. Observed TCR beta diversity per million T cells fell roughly linearly with age, and a significant reduction was already apparent by age about 43. The CMV infection status of donors was not known, potentially confounding age-related changes in expanded clonotypes. The long-lived group showed more naive CD4+ T cells, fewer expanded clones and increased TCR diversity than the aged group, suggesting age selection.

On this clonotype itself: Its antigen is currently not known. Base quality data are lacking; no much larger clone is found one base away.

The V and J ends are trimmed by 6 bases and 2 bases, leaving 11 bases between them. Sequences LGHNA (CDR1) and YNFKEQ (CDR2) are obtained from the germline V gene. The CDR3 spans 13 residues, from the cysteine through the phenylalanine. The entry retains the CDR3 DNA only, 39 bases that are in frame from base 1. Sequencing was done on a sample of blood. The TCR was taken from a man aged 30 to 45 in good health. Recombination linked TRBV4-2 to TRBJ2-7; the D gene could be TRBD1 or TRBD2, each one agreeing over 6 bases. This receptor carries the CDR3 CASSGGGPYEQYF. The base sequence is TGTGCCAGCAGTGGTGGGGGGCCCTACGAGCAGTACTTC.